This T cell receptor beta chain is from a study of T cell responses to AZD1222 COVID-19 vaccine. Whole-study findings and limits: In all cases, repertoires were sampled only after the peak T cell response.

Trimming shortened V by 4 bases and J by 2 bases, and 12 bases separated the two germline ends. CDR1 is LGHDT, CDR2 YNNKEL, per germline (reference sequence). This CDR3 is built from 14 residues. Data came from immunoSEQ multiplex PCR; TCRdb stores just in-frame clones and leaves some out. The sample lists approximately 91,000 clones; approximately 90% were seen once. As for this clone: What it binds is unknown.

The origin of this receptor is an adult who received the AZD1222 COVID-19 vaccine. The input for sequencing was peripheral blood, taken 28 days after the second AZD1222 dose. The gene calls are TRBV3-1 (or the pseudogene TRBV3-2) and TRBJ2-7; TRBD2 is a possible D gene (6 bases). The CDR3 DNA sequence: TGTGCCAGCAGCCCCGGGACTTATACCTACGAGCAGTACTTC. Translated, it gives CASSPGTYTYEQYF.